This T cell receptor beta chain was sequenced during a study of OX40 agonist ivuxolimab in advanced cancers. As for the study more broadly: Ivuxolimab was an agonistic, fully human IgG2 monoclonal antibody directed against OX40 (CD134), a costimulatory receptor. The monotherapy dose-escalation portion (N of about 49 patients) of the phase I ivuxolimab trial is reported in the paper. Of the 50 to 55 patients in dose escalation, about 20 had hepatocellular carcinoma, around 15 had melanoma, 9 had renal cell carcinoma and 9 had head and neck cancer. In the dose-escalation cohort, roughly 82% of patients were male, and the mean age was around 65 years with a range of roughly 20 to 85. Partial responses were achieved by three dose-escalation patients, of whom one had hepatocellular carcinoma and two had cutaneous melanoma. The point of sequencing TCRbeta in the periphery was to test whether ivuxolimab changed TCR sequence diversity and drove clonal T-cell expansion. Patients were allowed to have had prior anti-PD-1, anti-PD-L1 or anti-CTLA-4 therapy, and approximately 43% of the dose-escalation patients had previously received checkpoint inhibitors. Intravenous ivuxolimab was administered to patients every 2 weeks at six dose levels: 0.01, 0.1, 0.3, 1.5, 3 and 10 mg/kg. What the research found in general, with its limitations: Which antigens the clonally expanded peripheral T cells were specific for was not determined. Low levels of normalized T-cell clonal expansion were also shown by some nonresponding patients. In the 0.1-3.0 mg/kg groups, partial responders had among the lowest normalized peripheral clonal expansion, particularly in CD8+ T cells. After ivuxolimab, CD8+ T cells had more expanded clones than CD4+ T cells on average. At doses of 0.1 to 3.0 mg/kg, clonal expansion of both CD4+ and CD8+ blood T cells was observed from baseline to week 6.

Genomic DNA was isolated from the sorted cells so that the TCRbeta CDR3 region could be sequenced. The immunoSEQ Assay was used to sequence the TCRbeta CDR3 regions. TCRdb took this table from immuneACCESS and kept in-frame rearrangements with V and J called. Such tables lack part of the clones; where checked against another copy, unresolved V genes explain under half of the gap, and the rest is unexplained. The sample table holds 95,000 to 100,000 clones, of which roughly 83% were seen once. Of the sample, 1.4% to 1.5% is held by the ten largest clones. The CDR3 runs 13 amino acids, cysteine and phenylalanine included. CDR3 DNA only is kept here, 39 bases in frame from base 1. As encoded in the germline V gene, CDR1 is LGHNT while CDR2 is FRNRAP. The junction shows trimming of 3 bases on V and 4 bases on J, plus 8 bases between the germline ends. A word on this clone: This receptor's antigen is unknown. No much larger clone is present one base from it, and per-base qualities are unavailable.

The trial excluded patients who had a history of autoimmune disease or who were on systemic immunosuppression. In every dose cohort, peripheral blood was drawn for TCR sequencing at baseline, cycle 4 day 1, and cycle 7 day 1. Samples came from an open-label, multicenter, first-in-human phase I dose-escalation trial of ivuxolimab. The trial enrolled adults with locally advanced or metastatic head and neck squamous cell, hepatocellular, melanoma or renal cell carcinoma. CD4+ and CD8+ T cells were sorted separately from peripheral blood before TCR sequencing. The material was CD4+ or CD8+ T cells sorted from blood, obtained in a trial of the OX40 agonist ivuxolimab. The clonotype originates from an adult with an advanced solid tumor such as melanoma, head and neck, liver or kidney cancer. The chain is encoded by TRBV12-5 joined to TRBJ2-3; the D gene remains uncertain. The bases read TGTGCTAGTGGTTTTAACACCGCAGATACGCAGTATTTT. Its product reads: CASGFNTADTQYF. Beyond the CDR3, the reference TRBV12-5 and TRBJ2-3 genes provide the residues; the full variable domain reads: DARVTQTPRHKVTEMGQEVTMRCQPILGHNTVFWYRQTMMQGLELLAYFRNRAPLDDSGMPKDRFSAEMPDATLATLKIQPSEPRDSAVYFCASGFNTADTQYFGPGTRLTVL.